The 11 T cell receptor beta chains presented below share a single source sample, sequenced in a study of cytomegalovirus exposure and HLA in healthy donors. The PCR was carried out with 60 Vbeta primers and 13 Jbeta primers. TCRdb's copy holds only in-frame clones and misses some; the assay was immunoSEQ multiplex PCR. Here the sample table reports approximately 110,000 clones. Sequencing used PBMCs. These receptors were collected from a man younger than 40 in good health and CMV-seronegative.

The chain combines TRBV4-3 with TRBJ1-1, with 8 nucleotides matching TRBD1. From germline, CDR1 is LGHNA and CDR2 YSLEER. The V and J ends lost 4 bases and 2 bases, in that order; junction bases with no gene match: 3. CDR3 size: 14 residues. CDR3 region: CASSPDRENTEAFF. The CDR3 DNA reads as TGCGCCAGCAGCCCGGACAGGGAAAACACTGAAGCTTTCTTT.

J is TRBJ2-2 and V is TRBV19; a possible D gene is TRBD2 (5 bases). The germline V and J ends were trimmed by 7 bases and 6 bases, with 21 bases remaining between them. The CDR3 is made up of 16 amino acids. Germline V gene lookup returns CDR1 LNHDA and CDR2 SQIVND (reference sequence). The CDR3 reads CASTDVSEVEAGELFF. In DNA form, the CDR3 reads TGTGCCAGTACCGATGTTTCGGAGGTGGAAGCCGGGGAGCTGTTTTTT.

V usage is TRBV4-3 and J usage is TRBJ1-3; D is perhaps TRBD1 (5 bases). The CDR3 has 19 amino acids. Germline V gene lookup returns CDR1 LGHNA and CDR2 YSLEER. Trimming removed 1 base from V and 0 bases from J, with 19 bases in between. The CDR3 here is CASSQAVNGGPFSGNTIYF. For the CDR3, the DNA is TGCGCCAGCAGCCAAGCGGTGAACGGGGGACCCTTCTCTGGAAACACCATATATTTT.

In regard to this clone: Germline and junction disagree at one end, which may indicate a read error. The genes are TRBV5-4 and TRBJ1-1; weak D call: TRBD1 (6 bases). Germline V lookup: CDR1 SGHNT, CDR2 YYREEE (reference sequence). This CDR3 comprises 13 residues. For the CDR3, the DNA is TGCCGCTGGGATGGGCCCCAGGGGACTGAAGCTTTCTTT. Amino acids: CRWDGPQGTEAFF.

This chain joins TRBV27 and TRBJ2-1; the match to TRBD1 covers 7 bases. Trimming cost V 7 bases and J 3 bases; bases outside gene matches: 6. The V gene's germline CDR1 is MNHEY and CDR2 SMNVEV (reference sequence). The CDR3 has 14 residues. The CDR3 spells CASTYRGGYNEQFF. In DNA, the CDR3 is TGTGCCAGCACCTACAGGGGTGGCTACAATGAGCAGTTCTTC.

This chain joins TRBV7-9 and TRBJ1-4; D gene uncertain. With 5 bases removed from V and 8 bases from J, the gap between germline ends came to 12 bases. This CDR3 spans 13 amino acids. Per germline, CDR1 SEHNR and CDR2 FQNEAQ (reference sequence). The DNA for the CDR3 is TGTGCCAGCAGCCAGGAGGGTGAAGAAAAACTGTTTTTT. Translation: CASSQEGEEKLFF.

For the CDR3, the DNA is TGTGCCAGCAGCCCCACTAGGGACAATGAGCAGTTCTTC. This translates into CASSPTRDNEQFF. The V gene is TRBV2, the J gene TRBJ2-1; D perhaps matches TRBD2 (5 bases). Germline V gene data show CDR1 as SNHLY and CDR2 as FYNNEI. Trimming took off 6 bases at V and 5 bases at J, with 11 bases between the two ends. This CDR3 has 13 residues.

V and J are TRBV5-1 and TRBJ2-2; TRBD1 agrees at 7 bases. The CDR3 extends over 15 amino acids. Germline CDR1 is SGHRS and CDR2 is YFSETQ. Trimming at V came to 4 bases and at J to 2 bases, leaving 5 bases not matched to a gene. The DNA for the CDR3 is TGCGCCAGCAGCCGGACAGGCGTCAACACCGGGGAGCTGTTTTTT. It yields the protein CASSRTGVNTGELFF.

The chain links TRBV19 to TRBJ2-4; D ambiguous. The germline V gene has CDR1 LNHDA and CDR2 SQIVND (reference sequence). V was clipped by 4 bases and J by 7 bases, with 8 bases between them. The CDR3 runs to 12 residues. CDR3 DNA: TGTGCCAGTAGTACTAACGAGAACATTCAGTACTTC. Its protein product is CASSTNENIQYF.

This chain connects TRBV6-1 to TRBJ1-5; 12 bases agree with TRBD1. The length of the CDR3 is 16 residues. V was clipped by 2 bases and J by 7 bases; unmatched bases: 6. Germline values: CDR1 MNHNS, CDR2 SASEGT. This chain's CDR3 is CASSESGTGGQQPQHF. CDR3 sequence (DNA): TGTGCCAGCAGTGAATCAGGGACAGGGGGCCAACAGCCCCAGCATTTT.

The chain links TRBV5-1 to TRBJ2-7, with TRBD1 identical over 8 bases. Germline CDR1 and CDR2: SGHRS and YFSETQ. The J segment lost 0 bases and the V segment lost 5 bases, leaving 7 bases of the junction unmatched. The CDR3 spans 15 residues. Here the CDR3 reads CASRLLTGASYEQYF. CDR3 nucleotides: TGCGCCAGCAGACTATTGACAGGGGCCTCCTACGAGCAGTACTTC.